These T cell receptor beta chains were read from a single sample in a study of CD8 T cells in ankylosing spondylitis. Using its own MiXCR run on the 5' RACE reads, TCRdb lists one record per CDR3 protein. Among around 770,000 distinct CDR3 sequences listed, approximately 12% were seen once. Sequenced sample: blood, either unsorted or a sorted T cell fraction (not recorded which). These receptor sequences come from a male donor with ankylosing spondylitis. CDR3s include the opening cysteine and the closing phenylalanine or tryptophan. Fields, in order: clone size, J gene, D gene, V gene, CDR3 DNA, CDR3 protein. The D gene is left open where the match is weak. Some rows have no size entry. The others give once, few or many, or a class for an expanded clone.

many | TRBJ1-2 | NA | TRBV10-3 | TGTGCCATCAGTGTCCGGAGGGGCGATGGCTACACCTTC | CAISVRRGDGYTF
few | TRBJ2-7 | NA | TRBV10-3 | TGTGCCATCAGTGAGACCACCTACGAGCAGTACTTC | CAISETTYEQYF
NA | TRBJ1-6 | NA | TRBV20-1 | TGCAGTGCTAGAGATACCGATCGTACACCCCTCCACTTT | CSARDTDRTPLHF
NA | TRBJ2-4 | NA | TRBV28 | TGTGCCAGCAGTTTAGGCGGTAGCTATCACATTCAGTACTTC | CASSLGGSYHIQYF
NA | TRBJ2-5 | NA | TRBV18 | TGTGCCAGCTCACCAAGTCCCCAAGAGACCCAGTACTTC | CASSPSPQETQYF
few | TRBJ2-3 | TRBD2 | TRBV20-1 | TGCAGTGCTAGAGGGGCTAGCGGGGGTGATACGCAGTATTTT | CSARGASGGDTQYF
few | TRBJ2-1 | NA | TRBV25-1 | TGTGCCAGCAGTGAATCAAGGGGTGACTACAATGAGCAGTTCTTC | CASSESRGDYNEQFF
NA | TRBJ2-1 | TRBD1 | TRBV7-2 | TGTGCCAGCAGCGCCCAGGGACAGCTTAACAATGAGCAGTTCTTC | CASSAQGQLNNEQFF
few | TRBJ2-7 | NA | TRBV6-1 | TGTGCCAGCAAGGGTCAGGGCAGCTACGAGCAGTACTTC | CASKGQGSYEQYF
NA | TRBJ1-5 | TRBD1 | TRBV3-1 | TGTGCCAGCAGCCAGGGGGACAGGGGAGGGACTCAGCCCCAGCATTTT | CASSQGDRGGTQPQHF
NA | TRBJ1-1 | NA | TRBV5-1 | TGCGCCAGCTATCTTGGGCAGGGACAGAACACTGAAGCTTTCTTT | CASYLGQGQNTEAFF
NA | TRBJ2-2 | NA | TRBV11-2 | TGTGCCAGCAGCGCGACAGGATGGGGTAGCACCGGGGAGCTGTTTTTT | CASSATGWGSTGELFF
many | TRBJ1-5 | NA | TRBV20-1 | TGCAGTGCTAGGGGGCGTCTAGGCAGGGGCTACGAGGCCCAGCATTTT | CSARGRLGRGYEAQHF
NA | TRBJ1-2 | NA | TRBV27 | TGTGCCAGCAGTTTAAGACGGCACAACTATGGCTACACCTTC | CASSLRRHNYGYTF
NA | TRBJ1-5 | TRBD1 | TRBV4-1 | TGCGCCAGCAGCCAAGGGGGACAGGGGTCTTGGCAGCCCCAGCATTTT | CASSQGGQGSWQPQHF
NA | TRBJ2-5 | NA | TRBV5-1 | TGCGCCAGCAGCTTGGCCTCGGGAGAAGAGACCCAGTACTTC | CASSLASGEETQYF
NA | TRBJ2-3 | NA | TRBV5-5 | TGTGCCAGCAGCTCCACCCCTCATGCCGATACGCAGTATTTT | CASSSTPHADTQYF
few | TRBJ2-3 | NA | TRBV2 | TGTGCCAGCAGTGAAAGTAGCTGGGGCACAGATACGCAGTATTTT | CASSESSWGTDTQYF
few | TRBJ1-2 | NA | TRBV6-5 | TGTGCCAGCAACCACAGGGAACGGGGCTACACCTTC | CASNHRERGYTF
NA | TRBJ2-3 | TRBD2 | TRBV20-1 | TGCAGTGCTAGATCAGCGGGGGAGGAGATTTTAGGGACAGATACGCAGTATTTT | CSARSAGEEILGTDTQYF
many | TRBJ2-1 | NA | TRBV5-1 | TGCGCCAGCAGCTTGGGTCCAGGGGCGGGTGAGCAGTTCTTC | CASSLGPGAGEQFF
few | TRBJ2-7 | NA | TRBV4-2 | TGTGCCAGCAGCCAAGAGGCCAGCCTTTCCTACGAGCAGTACTTC | CASSQEASLSYEQYF
few | TRBJ2-1 | NA | TRBV7-2 | TGTGCCAGCAGCTTAGATGGTCTAGCTTCCTACAATGAGCAGTTCTTC | CASSLDGLASYNEQFF
few | TRBJ2-7 | NA | TRBV5-1 | TGCGCCAGCAGCTTGATTGGTACGGACGCGGGCGAGCAGTACTTC | CASSLIGTDAGEQYF
few | TRBJ2-1 | NA | TRBV6-1 | TGTGCCAGCAGTGAAAGGGGCTGGGGGTACAATGAGCAGTTCTTC | CASSERGWGYNEQFF
NA | TRBJ1-1 | NA | TRBV9 | TGTGCCAGCAGCCCATGGGGGGGGTACAGGAGGAACACTGAAGCTTTCTTT | CASSPWGGYRRNTEAFF
many | TRBJ2-7 | TRBD1 | TRBV29-1 | TGCAGCGGGGGACAGGGGAACGAGCAGTACTTC | CSGGQGNEQYF
NA | TRBJ2-7 | NA | TRBV7-7 | TGTGCTAGCAGCTTAGATGGAGTTTGCGAGGTGCCTCCCTACGAGCAGTACTTC | CASSLDGVCEVPPYEQYF
NA | TRBJ2-7 | TRBD2 | TRBV5-1 | TGCGCCAGCAGCAGGACTAGCCAGAAACCTTTCGAGCAGTACTTC | CASSRTSQKPFEQYF
few | TRBJ1-5 | NA | TRBV7-2 | TGTGCCAGCAGCTTACCACCGCCCCGGCCCCAGCATTTT | CASSLPPPRPQHF
many | TRBJ2-7 | NA | TRBV5-6 | TGTGCCAGCAGCTTGGAGGAAGCGGGCGAGCAGTACTTC | CASSLEEAGEQYF
many | TRBJ2-7 | TRBD1 | TRBV6-5 | TGTGCCAGCAGTTACTCTGGACAGGGGATCACCTACGAGCAGTACTTC | CASSYSGQGITYEQYF
NA | TRBJ2-1 | NA | TRBV6-1 | TGTGCCAGCAGTCGGCGCCGACGGGGTGGGAGCTCCTACAATGAGCAGTTCTTC | CASSRRRRGGSSYNEQFF
NA | TRBJ2-1 | TRBD1 | TRBV20-1 | TGCAGTGCTAGGGGGACAGGGGGCAACGATGAGCAGTTCTTC | CSARGTGGNDEQFF
few | TRBJ1-4 | NA | TRBV27 | TGTGCCAGCAGTTCGGGGGGTGCCTCAACTAATGAAAAACTGTTTTTT | CASSSGGASTNEKLFF
NA | TRBJ1-2 | TRBD1 | TRBV4-3 | TGCGCCAGCGGGACAGGCTCCTATGGCTACACCTTC | CASGTGSYGYTF
many | TRBJ2-1 | NA | TRBV20-1 | TGCAGTGCTACCCTAGGTTTCAATGAGCAGTTCTTC | CSATLGFNEQFF
many | TRBJ2-1 | NA | TRBV10-1 | TGCGCCAGCACGCCAGGGGCCTACAATGAGCAGTTCTTC | CASTPGAYNEQFF
NA | TRBJ2-6 | NA | TRBV20-1 | TGCAGTCTTTTCAACTCTGGGGCCAACGTCCTGACTTTC | CSLFNSGANVLTF
few | TRBJ1-4 | NA | TRBV29-1 | TGCAGCGTCCGGCGGGGGAATGGGGAAAAACTGTTTTTT | CSVRRGNGEKLFF
few | TRBJ1-2 | NA | TRBV15 | TGTGCCACCAGCAGAGTCCCGGTGGGACCCTATGGCTACACCTTC | CATSRVPVGPYGYTF